One and the same sample provided the 29 T cell receptor beta chains below, sequenced in a study of blood T cell repertoires in COVID-19. Method: immunoSEQ multiplex PCR; TCRdb's copy keeps in-frame clones and lacks some. The sample has more than 85,000 clones; just over 75% are singletons. The specimen sequenced was peripheral blood. These receptors originate from an elderly woman with acute or convalescent COVID-19.

This clone was picked up a small number of times. The chain links TRBV15 to TRBJ2-2, with D hard to call. The CDR3 totals 14 residues. V lost 8 bases, J lost 7 bases, and 17 bases lay in between. Germline lookup yields CDR1 LNHNV and CDR2 YYDKDF (reference sequence). In DNA form, the CDR3 reads TGTGCCACCGCTAGTCGAGACGGTAGCGGGGAGCTGTTTTTT. Residues: CATASRDGSGELFF.

The chain links TRBV19 to TRBJ2-5, with unresolved D. This CDR3 has 13 residues. The V gene lost 5 bases and the J gene lost 1 base, with 8 bases spanning the gap. Per germline, CDR1 LNHDA and CDR2 SQIVND (reference sequence). The CDR3 sequence is CASSVVAQETQYF. CDR3 sequence (DNA): TGTGCCAGTAGTGTGGTAGCCCAAGAGACCCAGTACTTC.

This clone appeared a few times. The chain employs TRBV6-4 and TRBJ2-5, with 8 bases that match TRBD2. CDR1 and CDR2 from the germline V gene are MRHNA and SNTAGT. V shed 0 bases and J 5 bases; nucleotides not matched to a gene: 5. The CDR3 is 15 residues long. CDR3 in DNA: TGTGCCAGCAGTGACTCGAATACGGGGGGGGAGACCCAGTACTTC. Protein sequence: CASSDSNTGGETQYF.

The chain couples TRBV6-5 to TRBJ1-1; 7 bases match TRBD1. Germline CDR1 and CDR2: MNHEY and SVGAGI. J gave up 3 bases and V 10 bases, and 11 bases lay outside the gene matches. CDR3 length: 14 amino acids. CDR3 DNA: TGTGCCACCTCAGACAGGGTTTCGGACACTGAAGCTTTCTTT. This gives the protein CATSDRVSDTEAFF.

The chain has TRBV7-6 and TRBJ1-5; 9 bases agree with TRBD1. This CDR3 has 17 residues. V lost 2 bases, J lost 4 bases, and 9 bases stayed unmatched. Germline V gene sequence: CDR1 SGHVS, CDR2 FNYEAQ. CDR3 sequence: CASSLQPPGQGNQPQHF. CDR3 sequence (DNA): TGTGCCAGCAGCTTACAACCGCCGGGACAGGGTAATCAGCCCCAGCATTTT.

The chain carries TRBV2 and TRBJ2-7, with 8 bases aligning to TRBD1. The length of the CDR3 is 15 residues. Trimming at V came to 6 bases and at J to 5 bases, leaving 12 bases not matched to a gene. Germline loops: CDR1 SNHLY, CDR2 FYNNEI. CDR3 region: CASSLGRARGHEQYF. The DNA for the CDR3 is TGTGCCAGCAGCTTAGGTAGGGCCAGGGGGCACGAGCAGTACTTC.

The chain has TRBV2 and TRBJ2-7; 7 bases are shared with TRBD1. The length of the CDR3 is 13 residues. The germline V gene has CDR1 SNHLY and CDR2 FYNNEI. After removal of 7 bases from V and 5 bases from J, the junction contained 8 bases not matched to a gene. CDR3 sequence (DNA): TGTGCCAGCATTACACAGGGGTTCCACGAGCAGTACTTC. It yields the protein CASITQGFHEQYF.

The rearrangement links TRBV6-4 to TRBJ1-1, with TRBD1 matching 9 bases. The germline V gene encodes CDR1 MRHNA and CDR2 SNTAGT. The length of the CDR3 is 13 residues. Trimming at V came to 6 bases and at J to 9 bases, leaving 8 bases not matched to a gene. CDR3 in amino acids: CASRRDRGAKAFF. CDR3 nucleotides: TGTGCCAGCAGGCGAGACAGGGGGGCCAAAGCTTTCTTT.

V is TRBV5-4 and J is TRBJ2-1; D is unclear. This CDR3 spans 14 amino acids. The germline V gene has CDR1 SGHNT and CDR2 YYREEE (reference sequence). Trimming pared 3 bases from V and 3 bases from J, leaving 10 bases between. The chain's CDR3 is CASSSATGYNEQFF. The CDR3 DNA sequence: TGTGCCAGCAGCTCCGCGACTGGCTACAATGAGCAGTTCTTC.

A few counts support this clone. This sequence joins TRBV19 and TRBJ2-1, with TRBD2 matching 10 bases. V was clipped by 5 bases and J by 4 bases; unmatched bases: 5. This CDR3 is 15 amino acids long. Germline V gives CDR1 LNHDA, CDR2 SQIVND (reference sequence). CDR3 region: CASSATSGPYNEQFF. CDR3 nucleotide sequence: TGTGCCAGTAGTGCGACTAGCGGGCCATACAATGAGCAGTTCTTC.

The J gene is TRBJ2-3, the V gene TRBV2; 10 nucleotides align to TRBD1. The CDR3 is made up of 15 amino acids. Trimming removed 0 bases from V and 4 bases from J; junction bases left unmatched: 1. In germline, CDR1 is SNHLY, CDR2 FYNNEI. CDR3 sequence reads: CASSEAGTGADTQYF. As DNA, the CDR3 is TGTGCCAGCAGTGAAGCGGGGACAGGGGCAGATACGCAGTATTTT. The full variable domain, in which reference TRBV2 and TRBJ2-3 provide the parts outside the CDR3, is EPEVTQTPSHQVTQMGQEVILRCVPISNHLYFYWYRQILGQKVEFLVSFYNNEISEKSEIFDDQFSVERPDGSNFTLKIRSTKLEDSAMYFCASSEAGTGADTQYFGPGTRLTVL.

The chain employs TRBV18 and TRBJ2-1; TRBD2 matches at 14 bases. This CDR3 region has 22 residues. With V trimmed by 4 bases and J by 5 bases, 22 bases remained unmatched. Germline V lookup: CDR1 KGHSH, CDR2 LQKENI. CDR3 in DNA: TGTGCCAGCTCACGATCTTGGAGACTAGCGGGAGGGCCTGTATTCGGCGACAATGAGCAGTTCTTC. Its protein is CASSRSWRLAGGPVFGDNEQFF.

The J gene is TRBJ2-3, the V gene TRBV12-3 or TRBV12-4; D call uncertain. Deletions cut 8 bases from V and 0 bases from J, with 6 bases between. The CDR3 length is 12 residues. The DNA of the CDR3 is TGTGCCAGCGCCGGGAGCACAGATACGCAGTATTTT. This codes for CASAGSTDTQYF.

The J gene is TRBJ2-3, the V gene TRBV7-2; TRBD2 aligns across 7 bases. Looked up from germline, CDR1 is SGHTA and CDR2 is FQGNSA. There are 17 residues in the CDR3. The V and J ends lost 1 base and 0 bases, in that order; junction bases with no gene match: 7. The CDR3 loop is CASSLDIRSGSTDTQYF. The DNA for the CDR3 is TGTGCCAGCAGCTTAGATATCCGTAGCGGGAGCACAGATACGCAGTATTTT.

The chain combines TRBV12-3 or TRBV12-4 with TRBJ2-2, with a weak D call TRBD1 (5 bases). V was shortened by 3 bases and J by 6 bases, with 8 bases between the two germline ends. The length of the CDR3 is 13 residues. CDR3 residues: CASSFAGSGELFF. Written as DNA, the CDR3 is TGTGCCAGCAGTTTTGCAGGGTCCGGGGAGCTGTTTTTT.

The chain has TRBV4-2 and TRBJ1-5; D unclear. The CDR3 runs to 15 residues. Germline values: CDR1 LGHNA, CDR2 YNFKEQ. V was cut by 0 bases and J by 4 bases, with 10 bases left in between. The CDR3 DNA reads TGTGCCAGCAGCCAAGAGACAAGCACGAATCAGCCCCAGCATTTT. This gives the protein CASSQETSTNQPQHF.

The J gene is TRBJ2-3, the V gene TRBV5-1, with 10 bases identical to TRBD2. V lost 0 bases to trimming and J lost 5 bases; unmatched junction nucleotides: 12. This CDR3 comprises 18 residues. In germline, CDR1 is SGHRS, CDR2 YFSETQ. The CDR3 DNA reads as TGCGCCAGCAGCTTGGTGCCTAGCGGGAGTTCAAATGGAGATACGCAGTATTTT. It codes for CASSLVPSGSSNGDTQYF. The whole variable domain, remainder taken from reference TRBV5-1 and TRBJ2-3, is KAGVTQTPRYLIKTRGQQVTLSCSPISGHRSVSWYQQTPGQGLQFLFEYFSETQRNKGNFPGRFSGRQFSNSRSEMNVSTLELGDSALYLCASSLVPSGSSNGDTQYFGPGTRLTVL.

The gene calls are TRBV7-6 and TRBJ1-4; perhaps TRBD1 as D (6 bases). Germline V gene lookup returns CDR1 SGHVS and CDR2 FNYEAQ. V lost 2 bases, J lost 8 bases, and 27 bases lay in between. This CDR3 is built from 19 residues. The CDR3 is CASSLTTGLAIEFGEKLFF. Written as DNA, the CDR3 is TGTGCCAGCAGCTTAACTACAGGGTTGGCAATTGAATTTGGGGAAAAACTGTTTTTT.

A few counts support this clone. The chain links TRBV10-3 to TRBJ2-1; TRBD2 is a possible D gene (8 bases). V dropped 5 bases and J dropped 2 bases, with 16 bases sitting between them. Germline V gives CDR1 ENHRY, CDR2 SYGVKD. There are 16 residues in the CDR3. The CDR3 DNA reads as TGTGCCATCAGTCGGGAGGGGGCTGGGACCTACAATGAGCAGTTCTTC. Amino acid sequence: CAISREGAGTYNEQFF.

The rearrangement links TRBV4-2 to TRBJ2-1, with 12 bases aligning to TRBD2. V was clipped by 0 bases and J by 4 bases; unmatched bases: 13. Germline values: CDR1 LGHNA, CDR2 YNFKEQ. There are 20 residues in the CDR3. DNA of the CDR3: TGTGCCAGCAGCCAAGAAAGTGGGGGTCTCGGACTAGCGGGGTACAATGAGCAGTTCTTC. It yields the protein CASSQESGGLGLAGYNEQFF.

The J gene is TRBJ2-2, the V gene TRBV28; TRBD2 matches 7 bases. The CDR3 consists of 13 residues. Germline V CDR1 and CDR2: MDHEN, SYDVKM. J lost 1 base, V lost 9 bases, and 2 bases had no gene match. The CDR3 DNA is TGTGCCAGTAGCGGGCGGAACACCGGGGAGCTGTTTTTT. Its translation is CASSGRNTGELFF.

The chain has TRBV7-9 and TRBJ2-7; D possibly corresponds to TRBD2 (7 bases). Per the germline V gene, CDR1 is SEHNR and CDR2 is FQNEAQ (reference sequence). Trimming left V 7 bases short and J 5 bases short, with 15 bases between. CDR3 length: 13 residues. CDR3 nucleotide sequence: TGTGCCAGCAAGAGGGGGGGGCGCGACGAGCAGTACTTC. Translated: CASKRGGRDEQYF. The whole variable domain, filled in from reference TRBV7-9 and TRBJ2-7, reads DTGVSQNPRHKITKRGQNVTFRCDPISEHNRLYWYRQTLGQGPEFLTYFQNEAQLEKSRLLSDRFSAERPKGSFSTLEIQRTEQGDSAMYLCASKRGGRDEQYFGPGTRLTVT.

The chain recombines TRBV27 with TRBJ2-1; D gene unclear. Germline V gives CDR1 MNHEY, CDR2 SMNVEV (reference sequence). This CDR3 region has 13 residues. Trimming took off 6 bases at V and 2 bases at J, with 8 bases between the two ends. CDR3 region: CASSFSTYNEQFF. CDR3 nucleotides: TGTGCCAGCAGCTTTAGCACCTACAATGAGCAGTTCTTC.

This rearrangement joins TRBV5-1 to TRBJ2-1, with 11 nucleotides matching TRBD2. The germline V gene has CDR1 SGHRS and CDR2 YFSETQ. The CDR3 totals 17 residues. The trim removed 3 bases at V and 4 bases at J, leaving 9 bases unmatched. The CDR3 here is CASSSSLGTSGYNEQFF. The CDR3 region has the DNA TGCGCCAGCAGCTCGTCATTAGGGACTAGCGGATACAATGAGCAGTTCTTC. The variable domain in full, with the rest retrieved from reference TRBV5-1 and TRBJ2-1, is KAGVTQTPRYLIKTRGQQVTLSCSPISGHRSVSWYQQTPGQGLQFLFEYFSETQRNKGNFPGRFSGRQFSNSRSEMNVSTLELGDSALYLCASSSSLGTSGYNEQFFGPGTRLTVL.

This clone was detected once. The chain uses TRBV5-1 and TRBJ2-1; TRBD2 agrees at 8 bases. Germline V lookup: CDR1 SGHRS, CDR2 YFSETQ. The CDR3 consists of 16 residues. The ends lost 2 bases at V and 2 bases at J; junction bases unmatched: 6. CDR3 protein: CASSLDGRATYNEQFF. As DNA, the CDR3 is TGCGCCAGCAGCTTAGACGGGAGGGCCACCTACAATGAGCAGTTCTTC.

This clone was detected a few times. The chain carries TRBV5-1 and TRBJ2-3, with 7 bases matching TRBD2. Trimming cost V 0 bases and J 14 bases; bases outside gene matches: 6. CDR3 length: 12 residues. CDR1 is SGHRS, CDR2 YFSETQ, per germline. The DNA of the CDR3 is TGCGCCAGCAGCTTGGACCGGGAGGCGAGGTATTTT. Its protein product is CASSLDREARYF.

This rearrangement joins TRBV6-1 to TRBJ1-4; no clear D. Germline loops: CDR1 MNHNS, CDR2 SASEGT. With 2 bases removed from V and 2 bases from J, the gap between germline ends came to 12 bases. CDR3 size: 16 residues. Written as DNA, the CDR3 is TGTGCCAGCAGTGAACCGACAAGAGCCACTAATGAAAAACTGTTTTTT. Protein product: CASSEPTRATNEKLFF.

As DNA, the CDR3 is TGTGCCAGCAGACCCTCAGGGCCGAGGGAAAAACTGTTTTTT. It codes for CASRPSGPREKLFF. The V call is TRBV27, the J call TRBJ1-4; possible D gene TRBD1, 5 bases. The length of the CDR3 is 14 residues. CDR1 MNHEY and CDR2 SMNVEV come from the germline V gene (reference sequence). The ends were cut back, 6 bases at V and 8 bases at J, with 16 bases in the middle.

V is TRBV4-3 and J is TRBJ1-6; D is undetermined. CDR3 length: 13 amino acids. Trimming left V 0 bases short and J 11 bases short, with 8 bases between. CDR1 and CDR2 from the germline V gene are LGHNA and YSLEER. The CDR3 DNA reads TGCGCCAGCAGCCAAGATCTGCAGGCACCCCTCCACTTT. This translates into CASSQDLQAPLHF.